Listed below are T cell receptor beta chains from one sample, sequenced in a study of untreated major depressive disorder. Clones were read by immunoSEQ multiplex PCR, and TCRdb kept only the in-frame ones, dropping some. The data show about 20,000 clones, approximately 87% seen once. Specimen: CD4+ T cells from PBMCs. Receptors were obtained from a woman aged 25 to 39 in good health. CDR3s include the opening cysteine and the closing phenylalanine or tryptophan. D genes are given only for firm matches. Only part of the rows carry a size: once, few, many, or a class if the clone is expanded.

TRBJ1-1 once TRBV28 . TGTGCCAGCAGAACGGGGACCACCCTAAACACTGAAGCTTTCTTT CASRTGTTLNTEAFF
TRBJ2-7 . TRBV7-2 . TGTGCCAGCAGCCAAGACTCGGGACAAGCCTACGAGCAGTACTTC CASSQDSGQAYEQYF
TRBJ2-3 few TRBV5-1 TRBD1 TGCGCCAGCAGCTTGAGAGGGGACAGGGACACAGATACGCAGTATTTT CASSLRGDRDTDTQYF
TRBJ1-2 once TRBV11-2 . TGTGCCAGCAGAACGCTCAGGGGATCGGACTATGGCTACACCTTC CASRTLRGSDYGYTF
TRBJ2-5 . TRBV7-7 . TGTGCCAGCAGCTTAGCGGGGTCGCAAGAGACCCAGTACTTC CASSLAGSQETQYF
TRBJ1-1 few TRBV7-2 . TGTGCCAGCAGCCCAGCAGGGTCTGAAGCTTTCTTT CASSPAGSEAFF
TRBJ2-7 . TRBV7-6 TRBD1 TGTGCCAGCAGCCGGTACAGGGGCACAGATCATTACGAGCAGTACTTC CASSRYRGTDHYEQYF
TRBJ1-5 . TRBV28 . TGTGCCAGCAGTCGGCCGGGGGCAGGTCAGCCCCAGCATTTT CASSRPGAGQPQHF
TRBJ1-5 . TRBV4-1 . TGCGCCAGCAGCCTGGACGGGGGGGCAGGCAATCAGCCCCAGCATTTT CASSLDGGAGNQPQHF
TRBJ2-2 . TRBV2 . TGTGCCAGCGAGGGCTTCTGGGCCGGGGAGCTGTTTTTT CASEGFWAGELFF
TRBJ1-5 . TRBV21-1 . TGTGCCAGCAGCAACGGGTTTGATCAGCCCCAGCATTTT CASSNGFDQPQHF
TRBJ2-1 . TRBV10-2 TRBD2 TGCGCCAGCACCCGGACTAGCGGGGACAATGAGCAGTTCTTC CASTRTSGDNEQFF
TRBJ2-5 few TRBV5-6 . TGTGCCAGCAGCTCTAAACTACGACAGGAGCAAGAGACCCAGTACTTC CASSSKLRQEQETQYF
TRBJ1-1 once TRBV7-7 . TGTGCTAGCAGCAAAGCGACGGGGGCGCGAGAGCGCTTAGAGAACACTGAAGCTTTCTTT CASSKATGARERLENTEAFF
TRBJ1-1 . TRBV28 . TGTCCGGAGTCCCCGAACAGGGAGGGTCGAGAGCAAGCTTTCTTT CPESPNREGREQAFF
TRBJ2-1 . TRBV27 TRBD2 TGTGCCAGCACCCGGACTAGCGGAAACAATGAGCAGTTCTTC CASTRTSGNNEQFF
TRBJ2-2 . TRBV4-2 . TGTGCCAGCAGCCAAGGGACAGTGAACACCGGGGAGCTGTTTTTT CASSQGTVNTGELFF
TRBJ2-2 . TRBV2 . TGTGCCAGCAATGCAGGAGCGAACACCGGGGAGCTGTTTTTT CASNAGANTGELFF
TRBJ1-6 . TRBV5-4 TRBD1 TGTGCCAGCAGCCAGGACAGGGACCATAATTCACCCCTCCACTTT CASSQDRDHNSPLHF
TRBJ1-1 . TRBV19 . TGTGCCAGTAGTGGACAATTGAACACTGAAGCTTTCTTT CASSGQLNTEAFF
TRBJ2-7 . TRBV29-1 TRBD2 TGCAGCGTTGAAGAGGGACTAGCGGGGCAGTACTTC CSVEEGLAGQYF
TRBJ1-2 . TRBV27 TRBD1 TGTGCCAGCAGGACTCAGGGGGCCTATGGCTACACCTTC CASRTQGAYGYTF
TRBJ2-1 . TRBV6-6 TRBD2 TGTGCCAGCAGTTCTATAGCGGGGGCCTACAATGAGCAGTTCTTC CASSSIAGAYNEQFF
TRBJ2-3 . TRBV11-2 TRBD2 TGTGCCAGCAGCTTAGTTGGGGGAGGGGTGCGGAATACGCAGTATTTT CASSLVGGGVRNTQYF
TRBJ2-3 . TRBV7-2 . TGTGCCAGCTCCTTCCGGTGGGATACGCAGTATTTT CASSFRWDTQYF
TRBJ1-6 . TRBV15 . TGTGCCACCAGCAGAGATCTACCGGAACCCCTCCACTTT CATSRDLPEPLHF
TRBJ1-2 . TRBV27 TRBD1 TGTGCCAGCAGTTTATCTCAGGGACAGGGAAGGGGCGGCTACACCTTC CASSLSQGQGRGGYTF
TRBJ2-5 . TRBV7-9 TRBD2 TGTGCCAGCAGCCGCCTTAGCGGGGGGGGAGAGACCCAGTACTTC CASSRLSGGGETQYF
TRBJ2-2 . TRBV5-1 TRBD2 TGCGCCAGCAGCTTCGTTGGGTCGGCTAGCGGGGGGGCCGGGGAGCTGTTTTTT CASSFVGSASGGAGELFF
TRBJ2-3 . TRBV10-2 TRBD2 TGCGCCAGCAGGCGAGAGAGACTAGCGATTGCAGATACGCAGTATTTT CASRRERLAIADTQYF
TRBJ2-7 . TRBV6-5 . TGTGCCAGCAGTTACTCGATAGAGGACGCGGCCCCCGAGCAGTACTTC CASSYSIEDAAPEQYF
TRBJ2-7 once TRBV19 TRBD1 TGTGCCAGTAGTGATCAGGGGGTGGGATTCTACGAGCAGTACTTC CASSDQGVGFYEQYF
TRBJ1-5 . TRBV6-1 TRBD1 TGTGCCAGCAACTGGGACAGGTGGAATCAGCCCCAGCATTTT CASNWDRWNQPQHF
TRBJ1-6 few TRBV5-6 TRBD1 TGTGCCAGCAGCTTAACCCCCGGGACAGGGAGCTCACCCCTCCACTTT CASSLTPGTGSSPLHF
TRBJ1-1 . TRBV29-1 . TGCAGCGTGGGACACATTGGCACTGAAGCTTTCTTT CSVGHIGTEAFF
TRBJ2-3 few TRBV10-3 TRBD1 TGTGCCATCAGTGAAGGGACAGGGGCGGGGGATACGCAGTATTTT CAISEGTGAGDTQYF
TRBJ1-6 . TRBV28 . TGTGCCAGCAGTTTATGGTCAAGGGGTCCACCCCTCCACTTT CASSLWSRGPPLHF
TRBJ2-5 . TRBV5-4 . TGTGCCAGCAGCTTGGTCGACAGCCAAGAGACCCAGTACTTC CASSLVDSQETQYF
TRBJ1-1 . TRBV2 TRBD1 TGTGCCAGCAGCCCAGGGACAGGGCGGCCCACTGAAGCTTTCTTT CASSPGTGRPTEAFF
TRBJ2-1 . TRBV11-3 . TGTGCCAGCAGCTTAGGACTCCTAAACAATGAGCAGTTCTTC CASSLGLLNNEQFF
TRBJ2-7 . TRBV19 . TGTGCCAGTAGTTATAAGGTCCAGCCCTCCTACGAGCAGTACTTC CASSYKVQPSYEQYF
TRBJ1-1 . TRBV5-6 TRBD1 TGTGCCAGCAGCTTGGTGGGGACAGGGTCCTACACTGAAGCTTTCTTT CASSLVGTGSYTEAFF
TRBJ1-6 . TRBV7-2 . TGTGCCAGCAGCTTAGTTGGGCCGCCAAATTCACCCCTCCACTTT CASSLVGPPNSPLHF
TRBJ2-5 . TRBV19 . TGTGCCAGTACCGCGGAGGTGGGAAGGGGGACCCAGTACTTC CASTAEVGRGTQYF
TRBJ1-2 . TRBV27 TRBD1 TGTGCCAGCAGTCCAAAAATGACAGGGGGTGGCTACACCTTC CASSPKMTGGGYTF
TRBJ1-2 . TRBV11-3 . TGTGCCAGCAGCTTAACAACGGCCGGCTATGGCTACACCTTC CASSLTTAGYGYTF
TRBJ2-7 . TRBV27 TRBD1 TGTGCCAGCAGTGTTGGGACAGCCCGTTACGAGCAGTACTTC CASSVGTARYEQYF
TRBJ2-2 . TRBV5-4 TRBD1 TGTGCCAGCAGTCGACAGGGAAACGGGGAGCTGTTTTTT CASSRQGNGELFF